This T cell receptor beta chain was identified in a study of cytomegalovirus exposure and HLA in healthy donors. Primers for the PCR totalled 60 Vbeta and 13 Jbeta. Data came from immunoSEQ multiplex PCR; TCRdb stores just in-frame clones and leaves some out. The sample includes 150,000 to 200,000 clones, around 80% of them seen just once. Input material: PBMCs. This TCR was sampled from a woman aged 25 to 45 in good health and CMV-seropositive.

The CDR3 nucleotides read TGTGCCAGCAGCTCTGGACTACCCAGAGGCTACGAGCAGTACTTC. Translating gives CASSSGLPRGYEQYF. The chain uses TRBV11-2 and TRBJ2-7; TRBD2 might be the D (6 bases). V was cut by 4 bases and J by 3 bases, with 16 bases left in between. This CDR3 is built from 15 residues. CDR1 is SGHAT, CDR2 FQNNGV, per germline. Supplemented by reference TRBV11-2 and TRBJ2-7, the full variable domain reads EAGVAQSPRYKIIEKRQSVAFWCNPISGHATLYWYQQILGQGPKLLIQFQNNGVVDDSQLPKDRFSAERLKGVDSTLKIQPAKLEDSAVYLCASSSGLPRGYEQYFGPGTRLTVT.